The 32 T cell receptor beta chains in this list originate from one sample, sequenced in a study of shared clonotypes between healthy human individuals. Libraries were prepared by immunoSEQ multiplex PCR; TCRdb keeps only in-frame clonotypes and omits some of them. The sample contains 600,000 to 750,000 clones, around 77% of which appear only once. Source material: memory CD4+ T cells sorted from blood. Specified subset: CD45RA-negative fraction. The receptors were sampled from a woman under 40 in good health.

The chain combines TRBV11-2 with TRBJ1-1, with D possibly being TRBD1 (6 bases). This CDR3 contains 13 residues. V was trimmed by 2 bases and J by 5 bases, leaving 9 bases between them. Germline values: CDR1 SGHAT, CDR2 FQNNGV. The CDR3: CASSLNRETEAFF. In nucleotides, the CDR3 is TGTGCCAGCAGCTTAAACAGGGAAACTGAAGCTTTCTTT.

The chain joins TRBV5-1 to TRBJ2-5, with D perhaps TRBD1 (6 bases). The DNA end lines up better with TRBJ2-7; the J call may be wrong. Per germline, CDR1 SGHRS and CDR2 YFSETQ. This CDR3 is built from 15 residues. The CDR3 bases are TGCGCCAGCAGCCCTGGACAGCCAGGCTCCTACGAGCAGTACTTC. Residues: CASSPGQPGSYEQYF.

The V and J genes are TRBV5-4 and TRBJ1-6; 7 nucleotides match TRBD1. Germline CDR1 SGHNT, CDR2 YYREEE (reference sequence). V lost 0 bases and J lost 10; bases outside the gene matches: 7. The CDR3 consists of 15 residues. As DNA, the CDR3 is TGTGCCAGCAGCTTGGAGAAAGGGGGCAGGTCACCCCTCCACTTT. Amino acid sequence: CASSLEKGGRSPLHF.

V usage is TRBV4-2 and J usage is TRBJ2-2; D is possibly TRBD2 (6 bases). CDR1 is LGHNA and CDR2 is YNFKEQ in the germline V gene. CDR3 length: 16 residues. V lost 1 base and J lost 8, with 17 bases in between. The CDR3 DNA is TGTGCCAGCAGCCAAGGTGTTGGGACTGGGGAAGGGGAGCTGTTTTTT. It encodes CASSQGVGTGEGELFF.

The table lists this clone with a few counts. V gene TRBV7-9 combines with J gene TRBJ1-1, with unresolved D. This CDR3 has 15 residues. CDR1 and CDR2 (germline): SEHNR, FQNEAQ (reference sequence). V lost 1 base, J lost 2 bases, and 11 bases lay in between. Here the CDR3 DNA reads TGTGCCAGCAGCTTAGGGGCAGCCCTTAACACTGAAGCTTTCTTT. The encoded protein is CASSLGAALNTEAFF.

This clone was picked up one time. The chain is built from TRBV7-9 and TRBJ2-3, with 9 nucleotides matching TRBD2. The germline CDR1 and CDR2 sequences are SEHNR and FQNEAQ (reference sequence). With 8 bases clipped from V and 0 bases from J, the junction kept 9 bases outside the gene matches. The CDR3 totals 16 residues. CDR3 residues: CASAEGAGGSTDTQYF. CDR3 nucleotide sequence: TGTGCCAGCGCGGAGGGAGCGGGAGGTAGCACAGATACGCAGTATTTT.

V is TRBV7-2 and J is TRBJ2-3, with 8 nucleotides matching TRBD2. CDR3 length: 18 amino acids. The V segment lost 1 base and the J segment 0 bases; nucleotides outside the gene matches: 9. The germline gives CDR1 SGHTA, CDR2 FQGNSA. The CDR3: CASSLGGAGAKSTDTQYF. The CDR3 DNA follows: TGTGCCAGCAGCTTAGGGGGAGCGGGAGCCAAAAGCACAGATACGCAGTATTTT.

The gene calls are TRBV7-2 and TRBJ2-1; 7 positions agree with TRBD1. The germline V gene has CDR1 SGHTA and CDR2 FQGNSA. J gave up 3 bases and V 5 bases, and 7 bases lay outside the gene matches. This CDR3 is 15 amino acids long. The CDR3 spells CASSIAGTVYNEQFF. CDR3 DNA sequence: TGTGCCAGCAGCATTGCCGGGACAGTCTACAATGAGCAGTTCTTC.

CDR3: CASAGGGSYNEQFF. As DNA, the CDR3 is TGTGCCAGCGCTGGCGGGGGCTCCTACAATGAGCAGTTCTTC. V usage is TRBV28 and J usage is TRBJ2-1; 7 nucleotides align to TRBD2. V trimming: 8 bases; J trimming: 0 bases; junction bases outside the gene matches: 4. Germline V gives CDR1 MDHEN, CDR2 SYDVKM. The CDR3 extends over 14 amino acids.

This clone was counted a few times. Other nucleotide sequences from this sample produce the same CDR3. The chain joins TRBV25-1 to TRBJ2-5; 7 nucleotides match TRBD1. After removal of 1 base from V and 3 bases from J, the junction contained 2 bases not matched to a gene. Germline CDR1 and CDR2: MGHDK and SYGVNS. CDR3 length: 14 amino acids. CDR3 sequence reads: CASSESTGEETQYF. The CDR3 bases are TGTGCCAGCAGTGAATCTACAGGGGAAGAGACCCAGTACTTC.

This sequence joins TRBV9 and TRBJ2-1; 9 nucleotides match TRBD2. The CDR3 has 15 amino acids. CDR1 and CDR2 from the germline V gene are SGDLS and YYNGEE. The ends lost 3 bases at V and 2 bases at J; junction bases unmatched: 3. CDR3 in amino acids: CASSDLAGTYNEQFF. The CDR3 nucleotides read TGTGCCAGCAGCGATCTAGCGGGGACCTACAATGAGCAGTTCTTC.

Regarding this clone: The same CDR3 arises from other DNA sequences in this sample as well. J is TRBJ1-1 and V is TRBV5-4, with D maybe TRBD1 (5 bases). There are 13 residues in the CDR3. Germline CDR1 is SGHNT and CDR2 is YYREEE (reference sequence). V dropped 4 bases and J dropped 1 base, with 8 bases sitting between them. CDR3 nucleotide sequence: TGTGCCAGCAGCAGGGACGGGAACACTGAAGCTTTCTTT. Translated, it gives CASSRDGNTEAFF.

In its sample, this clone was seen a few times. The CDR3 bases are TGTGCCAGCTGTCCCGACAGGAACACTGAAGCTTTCTTT. It yields the protein CASCPDRNTEAFF. This chain joins TRBV18 and TRBJ1-1, with D possibly TRBD1 on 5 matching bases. The CDR3 consists of 13 residues. The germline CDR1 and CDR2 sequences are KGHSH and LQKENI. The ends were cut back, 7 bases at V and 1 base at J, with 10 bases in the middle.

V gene TRBV7-8 combines with J gene TRBJ2-1; D remains unclear. The germline V gene has CDR1 SGHVS and CDR2 FQNEAQ. Deletions cut 3 bases from V and 4 bases from J, with 7 bases between. This CDR3 spans 13 amino acids. In nucleotides, the CDR3 is TGTGCCAGCAGCTTGACGATTTACAATGAGCAGTTCTTC. Amino acids: CASSLTIYNEQFF. Combining the CDR3 with reference TRBV7-8 and TRBJ2-1 gives the whole variable domain GAGVSQSPRYKVAKRGQDVALRCDPISGHVSLFWYQQALGQGPEFLTYFQNEAQLDKSGLPSDRFFAERPEGSVSTLKIQRTQQEDSAVYLCASSLTIYNEQFFGPGTRLTVL.

The V gene is TRBV27, the J gene TRBJ2-2; TRBD2 matches 10 bases. This CDR3 has 16 residues. V gave up 3 bases and J gave up 4 bases; unmatched junction bases: 5. CDR1 MNHEY and CDR2 SMNVEV come from the germline V gene (reference sequence). The chain's CDR3 is CASSFRASGSTGELFF. Here the CDR3 DNA reads TGTGCCAGCAGTTTTCGCGCTAGCGGGAGCACCGGGGAGCTGTTTTTT.

J is TRBJ1-5 and V is TRBV30; D is uncertain. The CDR3 loop spans 13 amino acids. Germline V gene lookup returns CDR1 GTSNPN and CDR2 SVGIG (reference sequence). Trimming took off 5 bases at V and 4 bases at J, with 12 bases between the two ends. The CDR3 bases are TGTGCCTGGGCCGTACAAGAGAATCAGCCCCAGCATTTT. As protein: CAWAVQENQPQHF.

J is TRBJ2-5 and V is TRBV6-6, with a tentative D call TRBD1 (5 bases). V dropped 8 bases and J dropped 5 bases, with 15 bases sitting between them. Germline values: CDR1 MNHNY, CDR2 SVGAGI (reference sequence). The CDR3 has 13 residues. The DNA of the CDR3 is TGTGCCAGCCTATTCAGGGAACACGAGACCCAGTACTTC. This codes for CASLFREHETQYF.

This chain links TRBV28 with TRBJ2-7; D is possibly TRBD1 (5 bases). V lost 5 bases, J lost 4 bases, and 15 bases lay in between. Germline V lookup: CDR1 MDHEN, CDR2 SYDVKM. This CDR3 region has 14 residues. This CDR3 is CASSRNGALYEQYF. Written as DNA, the CDR3 is TGTGCCAGCAGTCGTAATGGGGCCCTTTACGAGCAGTACTTC.

The chain employs TRBV2 and TRBJ1-4; 7 nucleotides line up with TRBD1. CDR1 and CDR2 from the germline V gene are SNHLY and FYNNEI. Unmatched junction bases numbered 6, after V lost 8 bases and J lost 9 bases. CDR3 length: 12 amino acids. CDR3 residues: CASQPQGKKLFF. The CDR3 DNA is TGTGCCAGCCAGCCACAGGGGAAAAAACTGTTTTTT.

The chain links TRBV7-9 to TRBJ2-1; TRBD2 matches 7 bases. This CDR3 spans 14 amino acids. The germline V gene encodes CDR1 SEHNR and CDR2 FQNEAQ (reference sequence). V gave up 3 bases and J gave up 8 bases; unmatched junction bases: 7. CDR3 amino acids: CASSLLREDHEQFF. CDR3 nucleotides: TGTGCCAGCAGCTTGTTACGGGAGGATCATGAGCAGTTCTTC. The full variable domain, completed using reference TRBV7-9 and TRBJ2-1, is DTGVSQNPRHKITKRGQNVTFRCDPISEHNRLYWYRQTLGQGPEFLTYFQNEAQLEKSRLLSDRFSAERPKGSFSTLEIQRTEQGDSAMYLCASSLLREDHEQFFGPGTRLTVL.

CDR3 residues: CASSRVGNTEAFF. CDR3 DNA: TGTGCCAGCAGCCGTGTGGGGAACACTGAAGCTTTCTTT. The chain has TRBV6-5 and TRBJ1-1, with D uncertain. The CDR3 has 13 residues. V lost 6 bases to trimming and J lost 1 base, with 9 bases between them. Germline V gene lookup returns CDR1 MNHEY and CDR2 SVGAGI.

V and J are TRBV19 and TRBJ1-5; tentatively, D is TRBD1 (6 bases). The germline gives CDR1 LNHDA, CDR2 SQIVND (reference sequence). The CDR3 loop spans 17 amino acids. V gave up 6 bases and J gave up 2 bases, with 20 bases separating them. The CDR3: CASRRGARGAGNQPQHF. The DNA of the CDR3 is TGTGCCAGTAGACGAGGCGCCAGGGGCGCTGGCAATCAGCCCCAGCATTTT.

Here the CDR3 reads CASSEGGGPDEKLFF. The CDR3 region has the DNA TGTGCCAGCAGTGAAGGAGGGGGCCCAGATGAAAAACTGTTTTTT. The V gene is TRBV6-1, the J gene TRBJ1-4; 7 nucleotides match TRBD1. There are 15 residues in the CDR3. V lost 1 base to trimming and J lost 6 bases; unmatched junction nucleotides: 5. In germline, CDR1 is MNHNS, CDR2 SASEGT.

This clone occurred a few times. Written as DNA, the CDR3 is TGTGCCAGCAGCCAACTCGGGGACAGAGAGACCGGGGAGCTGTTTTTT. Residues: CASSQLGDRETGELFF. The rearrangement joins TRBV4-2 to TRBJ2-2; 7 bases match TRBD1. The germline V gene encodes CDR1 LGHNA and CDR2 YNFKEQ. This CDR3 is built from 16 residues. The V and J ends lost 2 bases and 5 bases, in that order; junction bases with no gene match: 8.

The J gene is TRBJ1-3, the V gene TRBV21-1. TRBV21-1 is annotated as a pseudogene. The CDR3 contains 14 residues. The CDR3 DNA reads TGTGCCAGCAGCAAACTAACAACTGGAAACACCATATATTTT. Translated: CASSKLTTGNTIYF.

The rearrangement links TRBV5-6 to TRBJ2-7; D not resolved. The CDR3 spans 11 residues. Trimming shortened V by 1 base and J by 7 bases, and 6 bases separated the two germline ends. The germline V gene has CDR1 SGHDT and CDR2 YYEEEE. The chain's CDR3 is CASSLQEEQYF. The CDR3 nucleotides are TGTGCCAGCAGCTTGCAGGAGGAGCAGTACTTC.

This chain links TRBV11-2 with TRBJ1-1; D unresolved. Trimming cost V 5 bases and J 1 base, with 8 bases left between them. Germline V gives CDR1 SGHAT, CDR2 FQNNGV. There are 13 residues in the CDR3. CDR3 protein: CASSESGNTEAFF. In nucleotides, the CDR3 is TGTGCCAGCAGCGAATCAGGGAACACTGAAGCTTTCTTT.

J is TRBJ2-2 and V is TRBV5-1; TRBD2 agrees at 7 bases. The CDR3 consists of 16 residues. After removal of 4 bases from V and 0 bases from J, the junction contained 6 bases not matched to a gene. Germline loops: CDR1 SGHRS, CDR2 YFSETQ. The CDR3 loop reads CASSVLAGSNTGELFF. The CDR3 coding sequence is TGCGCCAGCAGCGTTTTAGCGGGTTCGAACACCGGGGAGCTGTTTTTT.

This chain uses TRBV9 with TRBJ1-2, with D uncertain. Germline lookup yields CDR1 SGDLS and CDR2 YYNGEE. The V end lost 0 bases, the J end lost 8 bases, and 14 bases lay between the germline ends. The CDR3 has 14 amino acids. CDR3 residues: CASSVDLELNGYTF. The DNA for the CDR3 is TGTGCCAGCAGCGTAGATCTGGAGTTGAACGGCTACACCTTC.

This chain uses TRBV19 with TRBJ2-5; no reliable D call. V lost 3 bases and J 5 bases, leaving 10 bases between the germline ends. CDR3 length: 13 residues. From germline, CDR1 is LNHDA and CDR2 SQIVND (reference sequence). The CDR3 nucleotides read TGTGCCAGTAGTATTCCGGGTACGGAGACCCAGTACTTC. This codes for CASSIPGTETQYF.

V and J are TRBV7-2 and TRBJ2-7; a weak D match, TRBD1 (6 bases). The CDR3 spans 16 residues. V was shortened by 5 bases and J by 3 bases, with 20 bases between the two germline ends. Germline values: CDR1 SGHTA, CDR2 FQGNSA. The CDR3 coding sequence is TGTGCCAGCAGCCGGACAGTCCGGGGTGGGTACTACGAGCAGTACTTC. Translation gives CASSRTVRGGYYEQYF.

This rearrangement joins TRBV7-9 to TRBJ2-2; 14 bases agree with TRBD2. Losses at the gene ends were 5 bases for V and 4 bases for J; bases not matched to a gene: 3. This CDR3 region has 16 residues. CDR1 and CDR2 from the germline V gene are SEHNR and FQNEAQ (reference sequence). CDR3 residues: CASSGLAGGFTGELFF. The CDR3 DNA is TGTGCCAGCAGCGGACTAGCGGGAGGCTTCACCGGGGAGCTGTTTTTT.